Each of the 8 T cell receptor beta chains below was sequenced from the same sample in a study of early T cells in non-severe SARS-CoV-2 infection. TCRdb passed the 5' RACE reads through MiXCR, listing each CDR3 protein once. The sample carries around 58,000 distinct CDR3 sequences, around 7.7% recorded once. The sample consisted of whole blood, taken at baseline. The receptor source for this set is an adult who was a healthcare worker with PCR-confirmed SARS-CoV-2 infection or an uninfected control (not recorded which).

This clonotype appeared a few times. The V and J genes are TRBV20-1 and TRBJ2-5; TRBD1 aligns across 8 bases. Germline assignment: CDR1 DFQATT and CDR2 SNEGSKA (reference sequence). Trimming took 5 bases from V and 4 from J; bases not matched to a gene: 6. This CDR3 is built from 13 residues. The CDR3 loop reads CSAGGQAGETQYF. The CDR3 DNA is TGCAGTGCTGGGGGACAGGCCGGAGAGACCCAGTACTTC.

This clonotype was counted many times. The chain uses TRBV4-1 and TRBJ2-1; D is uncertain. V dropped 4 bases and J dropped 2 bases, with 18 bases sitting between them. Germline-derived CDR1 and CDR2 are MGHRA and YSYEKL. The CDR3 consists of 17 residues. CDR3 DNA: TGCGCCAGCAGCCCTTCCCCTCAGGACCACACCTACAATGAGCAGTTCTTC. Its protein product is CASSPSPQDHTYNEQFF.

CDR3 nucleotide sequence: TGTGCCAGCAGCTCCGCGGGCGGAGAGACCCAGTACTTC. It specifies CASSSAGGETQYF. The chain joins TRBV7-3 to TRBJ2-5; D may be TRBD2 (5 bases). This CDR3 comprises 13 residues. The V end lost 4 bases, the J end lost 4 bases, and 10 bases lay between the germline ends. CDR1 is SGHTA and CDR2 is FQGTGA in the germline V gene.

The rearrangement links TRBV5-1 to TRBJ2-7; D unresolved. Germline V lookup: CDR1 SGHRS, CDR2 YFSETQ. This CDR3 region has 11 residues. Trimming removed 0 bases from V and 5 bases from J, with 3 bases in between. The CDR3 DNA is TGCGCCAGCAGCTTGGGCGACGAGCAGTACTTC. Its protein product is CASSLGDEQYF.

This clonotype showed up many times. The chain uses TRBV7-3 and TRBJ2-7, with 11 bases fitting TRBD2. Per the germline V gene, CDR1 is SGHTA and CDR2 is FQGTGA. J gave up 4 bases and V 5 bases, and 13 bases lay outside the gene matches. There are 17 residues in the CDR3. CDR3 nucleotides: TGTGCCAGCAGCCCCGGTACTAGCGGGAGTTTTGGTTACGAGCAGTACTTC. As protein: CASSPGTSGSFGYEQYF. Filled out from reference TRBV7-3 and TRBJ2-7, the complete variable domain reads GAGVSQTPSNKVTEKGKYVELRCDPISGHTALYWYRQSLGQGPEFLIYFQGTGAADDSGLPNDRFFAVRPEGSVSTLKIQRTERGDSAVYLCASSPGTSGSFGYEQYFGPGTRLTVT.

This chain uses TRBV7-9 with TRBJ2-1, with TRBD2 matching 14 bases. Germline loops: CDR1 SEHNR, CDR2 FQNEAQ (reference sequence). This CDR3 is built from 17 residues. The V gene end was trimmed by 5 bases and the J gene end by 4 bases; junction bases not matched to a gene: 7. CDR3 residues: CASSPKGLAGVYNEQFF. In nucleotides, the CDR3 is TGTGCCAGCAGCCCAAAGGGACTAGCGGGAGTGTACAATGAGCAGTTCTTC.

This clonotype was seen repeatedly, ten times or more. The chain couples TRBV7-3 to TRBJ2-1, with 7 bases aligning to TRBD2. The CDR3 length is 15 residues. Germline values: CDR1 SGHTA, CDR2 FQGTGA. V was pared by 5 bases and J by 5 bases, with 9 bases of the junction left unmatched. CDR3 amino acids: CASSPTGGRDNEQFF. Written as DNA, the CDR3 is TGTGCCAGCAGCCCCACAGGCGGGAGAGACAATGAGCAGTTCTTC.

The CDR3 sequence: CASSESFLTSGSTRGTQYF. CDR3 DNA: TGCGCCAGCAGTGAGTCGTTTTTGACTAGCGGGAGCACCAGGGGGACCCAGTACTTC. V usage is TRBV10-2 and J usage is TRBJ2-5; TRBD2 matches at 12 bases. V shed 0 bases and J 7 bases; nucleotides not matched to a gene: 15. The CDR3 is made up of 19 amino acids. Germline V gene lookup returns CDR1 WSHSY and CDR2 SAAADI.